This TCR beta chain was recorded in a study of CD8+ T cells in alopecia areata. Across the study: A 6-month period off drug followed tofacitinib, which lasted 6 to 18 months.

The treatment is: oral pan-JAK inhibitor, 5-10 mg twice daily. Researchers picked out CD4+ and CD8+ T cells from PBMCs by sorting. The germline V gene encodes CDR1 SGHAT and CDR2 FQNNGV. The CDR3 runs to 13 residues. The V and J ends lost 5 bases and 1 base respectively, with 9 bases between them. Notes on this clone: What it binds is not known.

Study results and caveats: TCR sharing across patients was less clear than in mice, possibly HLA-related.

RNA extraction was followed by reverse transcription into cDNA, which acted as the sequencing template. The table came from immunoSEQ multiplex PCR; TCRdb's copy has only in-frame clones and leaves some out. The sample has more than 100,000 clones; around 84% are singletons. This clonotype was sampled from a human donor with alopecia areata. V gene TRBV11-2 combines with J gene TRBJ2-7; a weak D match, TRBD1 (5 bases). Sample: CD8+ T cells sorted from blood, taken between weeks 30 and 35, from a patient treated with tofacitinib. DNA of the CDR3: TGTGCCAGCAGCCAAGACAGTTCCTACGAGCAGTACTTC. Its translation: CASSQDSSYEQYF.